The 20 T cell receptor beta chains given below trace back to one sample, sequenced in a study of Graves' ophthalmopathy and Graves' hyperthyroidism. Amplification from RNA transcripts yielded the TCR beta CDR3 regions. First-round RT-PCR employed HTBI primers, with a second-round multiplex PCR after it. TCRdb reprocessed the multiplex PCR reads with MiXCR, giving one entry per CDR3 protein. The data show hundreds of thousands of distinct CDR3 sequences, over 40% seen once. The sequenced material came from peripheral blood. These receptors all come from an adult man with Graves' ophthalmopathy.

This clonotype was counted at least ten times. This rearrangement joins TRBV9 to TRBJ1-5; 9 nucleotides align to TRBD1. The junction had 7 bases not matched to a gene; V was cut back by 4 bases and J by 5 bases. CDR3 length: 15 amino acids. CDR1 and CDR2 from the germline V gene are SGDLS and YYNGEE. Here the CDR3 reads CASSTTGGPHQPQHF. CDR3 nucleotides: TGTGCCAGCAGCACAACAGGGGGCCCACATCAGCCCCAGCATTTT.

The gene calls are TRBV9 and TRBJ1-2; 8 bases map to TRBD1. Germline loops: CDR1 SGDLS, CDR2 YYNGEE. V trimming: 7 bases; J trimming: 4 bases; junction bases outside the gene matches: 15. This CDR3 spans 16 amino acids. The CDR3 DNA follows: TGTGCCAGCTCACCAAGGGCAGGGGGCAGCGGCTATGGCTACACCTTC. This encodes CASSPRAGGSGYGYTF. The whole variable domain, filled in from reference TRBV9 and TRBJ1-2, reads DSGVTQTPKHLITATGQRVTLRCSPRSGDLSVYWYQQSLDQGLQFLIQYYNGEERAKGNILERFSAQQFPDLHSELNLSSLELGDSALYFCASSPRAGGSGYGYTFGSGTRLTVV.

This clonotype showed up just a few times. The CDR3 nucleotides are TGCGCCAGCAGCCAATTAGGACTAGCGGGGTACGAGCAGTACTTC. Translation gives CASSQLGLAGYEQYF. V and J are TRBV4-3 and TRBJ2-7; TRBD2 matches at 12 bases. Germline V gene lookup returns CDR1 LGHNA and CDR2 YSLEER. The V segment lost 2 bases and the J segment 4 bases; nucleotides outside the gene matches: 3. The CDR3 runs 15 residues.

This clonotype has more than one count but fewer than ten. This chain connects TRBV7-8 to TRBJ2-7; D tentatively fits TRBD1 or TRBD2 (5 bases each). V shed 5 bases and J shed 0 bases, with 14 bases lying between them. This CDR3 region has 15 residues. The germline CDR1 and CDR2 sequences are SGHVS and FQNEAQ. CDR3 sequence: CASSAGVGDSYEQYF. The CDR3 DNA reads as TGTGCCAGCAGCGCAGGCGTGGGGGACTCCTACGAGCAGTACTTC. The variable domain in full, with the rest retrieved from reference TRBV7-8 and TRBJ2-7, is GAGVSQSPRYKVAKRGQDVALRCDPISGHVSLFWYQQALGQGPEFLTYFQNEAQLDKSGLPSDRFFAERPEGSVSTLKIQRTQQEDSAVYLCASSAGVGDSYEQYFGPGTRLTVT.

This clonotype has just a few counts. The chain recombines TRBV6-6 with TRBJ1-2, with no clear D. The CDR3 contains 15 residues. CDR1 MNHNY and CDR2 SVGAGI come from the germline V gene (reference sequence). V was clipped by 7 bases and J by 3 bases, with 18 bases between them. The CDR3: CASTPRPGVDYGYTF. The CDR3 DNA reads TGTGCCAGCACCCCCCGCCCGGGAGTGGACTATGGCTACACCTTC.

As concerns this clonotype: A clone one base away is much larger, so this may be a read error. This rearrangement joins TRBV2 to TRBJ1-4; 9 bases fit TRBD1. CDR1 and CDR2 from the germline V gene are SNHLY and FYNNEI. J was trimmed by 8 bases and V by 4 bases; bases with no gene match: 8. The CDR3 is 15 residues long. The CDR3 sequence: CASSGTGTGWEKLFF. The CDR3, as DNA: TGTGCCAGCAGTGGAACCGGGACAGGGTGGGAAAAACTGTTTTTT.

This clonotype has just a few counts. The CDR3 region has the DNA TGTGCCTGGAGTGGGGACAGGGGGCACACCGGGGAGCTGTTTTTT. Translating gives CAWSGDRGHTGELFF. The chain employs TRBV30 and TRBJ2-2, with 12 bases identical to TRBD1. Germline V gene lookup returns CDR1 GTSNPN and CDR2 SVGIG (reference sequence). The CDR3 length is 15 residues. V dropped 1 base and J dropped 3; count of bases not matched to a gene: 0.

This clonotype was observed at least ten times. V and J are TRBV10-3 and TRBJ1-3; D ambiguous. Germline V CDR1 and CDR2: ENHRY, SYGVKD. V shed 6 bases and J shed 1 base, with 10 bases lying between them. This CDR3 has 14 amino acids. The CDR3 loop is CAIRAAGSGNTIYF. For the CDR3, the DNA is TGTGCCATCAGGGCGGCCGGTTCTGGAAACACCATATATTTT.

This clonotype occurred many times. The chain employs TRBV5-8 and TRBJ1-1; D is ambiguous. Trimming stripped 1 base from V and 1 base from J, with 8 bases between. Germline V lookup: CDR1 SGHTS, CDR2 YDEGEE. CDR3 length equals 14 residues. Here the CDR3 DNA reads TGTGCCAGCAGCTTGTTGTCCAAGAACACTGAAGCTTTCTTT. Translated: CASSLLSKNTEAFF.

Points on this clonotype: A much larger clone sits a single nucleotide away, making a read error possible. The chain links TRBV2 to TRBJ1-2; maybe TRBD1 (5 bases). CDR1 and CDR2 (germline): SNHLY, FYNNEI. The CDR3 has 17 amino acids. V was pared by 6 bases and J by 5 bases, with 25 bases between. CDR3 in DNA: TGTGCCAGCAGCGCCTTTGGGGGATACCCTACGCATTATGGCTACACCTTC. It is translated as CASSAFGGYPTHYGYTF. The variable domain in full, with the rest retrieved from reference TRBV2 and TRBJ1-2, is EPEVTQTPSHQVTQMGQEVILRCVPISNHLYFYWYRQILGQKVEFLVSFYNNEISEKSEIFDDQFSVERPDGSNFTLKIRSTKLEDSAMYFCASSAFGGYPTHYGYTFGSGTRLTVV.

V usage is TRBV10-3 and J usage is TRBJ2-3; a weak D match, TRBD1 (5 bases). This CDR3 comprises 11 residues. From germline, CDR1 is ENHRY and CDR2 SYGVKD. V was cut by 11 bases and J by 6 bases, with 12 bases left in between. The CDR3 region is CASQGGDTQYF. As DNA, the CDR3 is TGTGCCTCCCAGGGTGGGGATACGCAGTATTTT.

In regard to this clonotype: The junction departs from the called germline gene at one end, perhaps through a read error. The chain has TRBV6-5 and TRBJ1-1; TRBD1 matches 9 bases. CDR3 length: 14 amino acids. Germline CDR1 reads MNHEY; CDR2 reads SVGAGI. CDR3 nucleotide sequence: TGTGCCGGCAGTAAGGACAGGGGGAACACTGAAGCTTTCTTT. Amino acids: CAGSKDRGNTEAFF.

This clonotype was picked up a small number of times. J is TRBJ2-2 and V is TRBV15; D is unresolved. Looked up from germline, CDR1 is LNHNV and CDR2 is YYDKDF (reference sequence). The V gene lost 1 base and the J gene lost 7 bases, with 7 bases spanning the gap. The CDR3 runs to 13 residues. CDR3 bases: TGTGCCACCAGCAGAGTGGGAATCGGGGAGCTGTTTTTT. Translated, it gives CATSRVGIGELFF.

The CDR3 nucleotides read TGTGCCAGCAGCCTGCGGGGCGGCGGGTCTCGGGAAAAACTGTTTTTT. Its translation: CASSLRGGGSREKLFF. The V gene is TRBV12-3 or TRBV12-4, the J gene TRBJ1-4; a possible D gene is TRBD1 (5 bases). The CDR3 is 16 amino acids. Trimming took off 6 bases at V and 8 bases at J, with 22 bases between the two ends.

This clonotype appeared many times. The chain is built from TRBV14 and TRBJ2-2; 8 bases are a match to TRBD1. V lost 4 bases, J lost 7 bases, and 5 bases stayed unmatched. Germline CDR1 is SGHDN and CDR2 is FVKESK. CDR3 size: 14 residues. The CDR3 bases are TGTGCCAGCAGCCGCAGGGGGCTGGTCGGGGAGCTGTTTTTT. Its protein is CASSRRGLVGELFF.

This clonotype was recorded a few times. The chain links TRBV6-2 or TRBV6-3 to TRBJ2-2; perhaps TRBD2 as D (6 bases). V lost 6 bases and J 1 base, leaving 12 bases between the germline ends. The CDR3 covers 15 residues. CDR1 and CDR2 from the germline V gene are MNHEY and SVGEGT. The CDR3: CASRRGTENTGELFF. The CDR3 DNA is TGTGCCAGCAGACGGGGGACGGAGAACACCGGGGAGCTGTTTTTT.

This sequence joins TRBV9 and TRBJ1-6; D is unresolved. The CDR3 sequence is 15 residues long. Deletions cut 7 bases from V and 5 bases from J, with 16 bases between. The germline gives CDR1 SGDLS, CDR2 YYNGEE. The CDR3 DNA reads TGTGCCAGCTCACCACCCGGACCAAATAATTCACCCCTCCACTTT. Protein sequence: CASSPPGPNNSPLHF.

This chain uses TRBV5-1 with TRBJ1-1; unclear D gene. The CDR3 has 13 amino acids. Germline CDR1 and CDR2: SGHRS and YFSETQ. Trimming cost V 3 bases and J 6 bases, with 12 bases left between them. This chain's CDR3 is CASSSLETPEAFF. The DNA of the CDR3 is TGCGCCAGCAGCTCCCTGGAGACCCCTGAAGCTTTCTTT.

The V gene is TRBV7-8, the J gene TRBJ1-5, with D possibly matching TRBD1 (6 bases). The CDR3 covers 15 residues. V dropped 5 bases and J dropped 11 bases, with 22 bases sitting between them. Germline-derived CDR1 and CDR2 are SGHVS and FQNEAQ. The CDR3 DNA reads TGTGCCAGCAGCACTACTCGCAGGGGTGCAGAGACCCAGCATTTT. It specifies CASSTTRRGAETQHF.

The genes are TRBV19 and TRBJ2-2; tentative D call: TRBD1 (6 bases). The CDR3 length is 18 residues. V was trimmed by 6 bases and J by 2 bases, leaving 22 bases between them. In germline, CDR1 is LNHDA, CDR2 SQIVND (reference sequence). CDR3 sequence (DNA): TGTGCCAGTAGGCGTGAAAAACGGACAGATCCAAACACCGGGGAGCTGTTTTTT. This gives the protein CASRREKRTDPNTGELFF.